Presented here are 30 T cell receptor beta chains from one specimen sequenced in a study of T cells in Graves' hyperthyroidism and ophthalmopathy. Template material for amplifying TCR beta CDR3 regions consisted of RNA transcripts. First-round RT-PCR targeting the TCR CDR3 was performed with the HTBI primer set. Using its own MiXCR run on the multiplex PCR reads, TCRdb lists one record per CDR3 protein. The sample contains a few hundred thousand distinct CDR3 sequences, 15% to 20% of which appear only once. The material sequenced was blood. These receptor sequences come from a woman in her 40s with Graves' ophthalmopathy.

This clonotype has just a few counts. The chain carries TRBV3-1 and TRBJ1-2; TRBD1 agrees at 9 bases. This CDR3 comprises 12 residues. Per germline, CDR1 LGHDT and CDR2 YNNKEL (reference sequence). V lost 2 bases to trimming and J lost 10 bases; unmatched junction nucleotides: 2. The CDR3 nucleotides read TGTGCCAGCAGCCAACGGACAGGGGACTACACCTTC. Its protein product is CASSQRTGDYTF.

This clonotype has ten or more counts. The chain joins TRBV20-1 to TRBJ2-7, with no clear D. The germline V and J ends were trimmed by 5 bases and 3 bases, with 26 bases remaining between them. The germline V gene has CDR1 DFQATT and CDR2 SNEGSKA (reference sequence). The CDR3 length is 17 residues. The CDR3 DNA reads TGCAGTGCTCCGGAATGGGCCAACGGCCTATCCTACTACGAGCAGTACTTC. Protein: CSAPEWANGLSYYEQYF.

The CDR3 nucleotides read TGTGCCAGCAACGACGGAAACTATGGCTACACCTTC. Its protein product is CASNDGNYGYTF. The chain has TRBV18 and TRBJ1-2; no clear D. Trimming shortened V by 8 bases and J by 2 bases, and 9 bases separated the two germline ends. Germline assignment: CDR1 KGHSH and CDR2 LQKENI. The CDR3 runs to 12 residues.

This clonotype has ten or more counts. The V call is TRBV2, the J call TRBJ1-2; no clear D gene. Trimming took 2 bases from V and 8 from J, leaving 9 bases between them. Looked up from germline, CDR1 is SNHLY and CDR2 is FYNNEI. The CDR3 runs 12 residues. The CDR3 DNA sequence: TGTGCCAGCAGTGAAAGGCGCTACGGCTACACCTTC. Its translation is CASSERRYGYTF.

This clonotype occurred many times. The J gene is TRBJ2-3, the V gene TRBV12-3 or TRBV12-4; D is perhaps TRBD2 (7 bases). V gave up 2 bases and J gave up 0 bases, with 12 bases separating them. This CDR3 contains 16 residues. The CDR3 sequence is CASSLWRGLSTDTQYF. The CDR3 DNA is TGTGCCAGCAGTTTATGGCGGGGGCTGAGCACAGATACGCAGTATTTT.

This clonotype was recorded at least ten times. This chain connects TRBV20-1 to TRBJ1-3; D possibly corresponds to TRBD1 (6 bases). This CDR3 region has 15 residues. Trimming cost V 1 base and J 0 bases, with 10 bases left between them. CDR1 and CDR2 from the germline V gene are DFQATT and SNEGSKA (reference sequence). CDR3 in amino acids: CSARGLQGSGNTIYF. DNA of the CDR3: TGCAGTGCTAGAGGTTTACAGGGCTCTGGAAACACCATATATTTT.

The chain carries TRBV6-5 and TRBJ2-3; 10 bases are a match to TRBD1. The V and J ends lost 0 bases and 0 bases, in that order; junction bases with no gene match: 18. The CDR3 sequence is 22 residues long. The germline CDR1 and CDR2 sequences are MNHEY and SVGAGI. The CDR3 here is CASSYSFQRTGGIKTSTDTQYF. The DNA of the CDR3 is TGTGCCAGCAGTTACTCGTTTCAACGGACAGGGGGAATTAAAACTAGCACAGATACGCAGTATTTT.

The V and J genes are TRBV29-1 and TRBJ1-1; D unclear. The germline V and J ends were trimmed by 2 bases and 0 bases, with 7 bases remaining between them. The CDR3 runs to 13 residues. The germline gives CDR1 SQVTM, CDR2 ANQGSEA. The DNA for the CDR3 is TGCAGCGTTGAAAGACACCTGAACACTGAAGCTTTCTTT. Encoded protein: CSVERHLNTEAFF.

Concerning this clonotype itself: This could be a read error, since a much larger clone is one nucleotide away. The CDR3 is CASSSDTSKGYTF. The CDR3, as DNA: TGTGCCAGCAGCTCGGACACCTCCAAGGGCTACACCTTC. The chain uses TRBV11-2 and TRBJ1-2; D possibly corresponds to TRBD1 (5 bases). V dropped 4 bases and J dropped 8 bases, with 14 bases sitting between them. The germline V gene encodes CDR1 SGHAT and CDR2 FQNNGV. The CDR3 totals 13 residues.

The table lists this clonotype with a few counts. V gene TRBV7-9 combines with J gene TRBJ2-7; 10 nucleotides line up with TRBD1. The CDR3 consists of 16 residues. The V and J ends lost 4 bases and 6 bases, in that order; junction bases with no gene match: 12. Germline V lookup: CDR1 SEHNR, CDR2 FQNEAQ (reference sequence). The CDR3 nucleotides are TGTGCCAGCAGCTACGCTAATCGGGGACAGGGGCCCGAGCAGTACTTC. Translation gives CASSYANRGQGPEQYF. The complete variable domain, with remaining parts taken from reference TRBV7-9 and TRBJ2-7, reads DTGVSQNPRHKITKRGQNVTFRCDPISEHNRLYWYRQTLGQGPEFLTYFQNEAQLEKSRLLSDRFSAERPKGSFSTLEIQRTEQGDSAMYLCASSYANRGQGPEQYFGPGTRLTVT.

The chain employs TRBV2 and TRBJ2-2; 8 nucleotides line up with TRBD1. This CDR3 spans 15 amino acids. The V and J ends lost 8 bases and 5 bases, in that order; junction bases with no gene match: 10. Germline V gives CDR1 SNHLY, CDR2 FYNNEI. CDR3 bases: TGTGCCAGCCGCAGACAGGGGATCGGTACCGGGGAGCTGTTTTTT. As protein: CASRRQGIGTGELFF.

There are many counts of this clonotype. The chain links TRBV6-5 to TRBJ2-5; TRBD1 matches 10 bases. The junction had 6 bases not matched to a gene; V was cut back by 3 bases and J by 5 bases. Germline loops: CDR1 MNHEY, CDR2 SVGAGI. CDR3 size: 15 residues. CDR3 in amino acids: CASSYKPGQGETQYF. The CDR3 DNA reads TGTGCCAGCAGTTATAAGCCGGGACAGGGGGAGACCCAGTACTTC.

The rearrangement links TRBV5-6 to TRBJ1-1, with D possibly being TRBD1 (6 bases). In germline, CDR1 is SGHDT, CDR2 YYEEEE. The CDR3 totals 16 residues. V lost 2 bases, J lost 6 bases, and 20 bases lay in between. The chain's CDR3 is CASSFYLPGARAEAFF. The CDR3 nucleotides are TGTGCCAGCAGCTTTTACCTTCCAGGGGCGAGGGCTGAAGCTTTCTTT.

This clonotype was observed at least ten times. The chain carries TRBV5-1 and TRBJ1-1; D gene uncertain. CDR3 length: 13 amino acids. The V end lost 4 bases, the J end lost 6 bases, and 13 bases lay between the germline ends. Germline V gives CDR1 SGHRS, CDR2 YFSETQ. The DNA of the CDR3 is TGCGCCAGCAGCCTGACGGGTACAGCTGAAGCTTTCTTT. This encodes CASSLTGTAEAFF.

The rearrangement uses TRBV7-9 and TRBJ2-7, with D perhaps TRBD2 (6 bases). V dropped 5 bases and J dropped 0 bases, with 14 bases sitting between them. Germline values: CDR1 SEHNR, CDR2 FQNEAQ (reference sequence). This CDR3 region has 15 residues. The CDR3 region has the DNA TGTGCCAGCAGCCAAGCTTACGGGGGCTCCTACGAGCAGTACTTC. Translated: CASSQAYGGSYEQYF.

The gene calls are TRBV5-4 and TRBJ2-5, with 13 bases that match TRBD2. The trim removed 2 bases at V and 5 bases at J, leaving 9 bases unmatched. Germline CDR1 is SGHNT and CDR2 is YYREEE (reference sequence). The CDR3 extends over 17 amino acids. The CDR3 spells CASSLRLAGGLTETQYF. CDR3 nucleotide sequence: TGTGCCAGCAGCTTAAGACTAGCGGGGGGCCTGACCGAGACCCAGTACTTC. Supplemented by reference TRBV5-4 and TRBJ2-5, the full variable domain reads ETGVTQSPTHLIKTRGQQVTLRCSSQSGHNTVSWYQQALGQGPQFIFQYYREEENGRGNFPPRFSGLQFPNYSSELNVNALELDDSALYLCASSLRLAGGLTETQYFGPGTRLLVL.

This chain joins TRBV6-1 and TRBJ2-1; weak D call: TRBD1 (5 bases). Germline V gene data show CDR1 as MNHNS and CDR2 as SASEGT. Trimming took off 0 bases at V and 2 bases at J, with 8 bases between the two ends. CDR3 length: 15 amino acids. CDR3 residues: CASSEARTTYNEQFF. In DNA form, the CDR3 reads TGTGCCAGCAGTGAAGCTAGGACAACCTACAATGAGCAGTTCTTC.

This clonotype has a handful of counts. This chain uses TRBV7-8 with TRBJ1-1; D unclear. Germline CDR1 and CDR2: SGHVS and FQNEAQ. V lost 1 base and J lost 4, with 13 bases in between. This CDR3 spans 15 amino acids. In DNA form, the CDR3 reads TGTGCCAGCAGCTTAGTGATGGGTTTGGGCACTGAAGCTTTCTTT. Amino acid sequence: CASSLVMGLGTEAFF.

About this clonotype itself: No conserved phenylalanine or tryptophan ends this CDR3, so it is likely a read error. The rearrangement uses TRBV12-3 or TRBV12-4 and TRBJ2-3; 7 bases map to TRBD2. This CDR3 region has 14 residues. Trimming cost V 6 bases and J 1 base; bases outside gene matches: 4. The DNA for the CDR3 is TGTGCCAGCAGAAGGGAGGGTGGCACAGATACGCAGTATTCT. Amino acids: CASRREGGTDTQYS.

The genes are TRBV3-1 and TRBJ2-2, with a possible D match to TRBD1 (6 bases). The CDR3 is 15 amino acids. Trimming left V 3 bases short and J 8 bases short, with 16 bases between. The germline CDR1 and CDR2 sequences are LGHDT and YNNKEL (reference sequence). The CDR3 region has the DNA TGTGCCAGCAGCCATGGCGACAGGACCTCGGGGGAGCTGTTTTTT. Translation: CASSHGDRTSGELFF.

J is TRBJ1-2 and V is TRBV5-1, with D unresolved. With 1 base removed from V and 6 bases from J, the gap between germline ends came to 13 bases. CDR1 is SGHRS, CDR2 YFSETQ, per germline. There are 14 residues in the CDR3. The CDR3, as DNA: TGCGCCAGCAGCTTGCAAGGGTCCGGGGATGGCTACACCTTC. Protein: CASSLQGSGDGYTF.

This clonotype was observed a handful of times. The chain is built from TRBV11-2 and TRBJ2-1, with D maybe TRBD2 (6 bases). V was trimmed by 3 bases and J by 15 bases, leaving 12 bases between them. Germline values: CDR1 SGHAT, CDR2 FQNNGV. This CDR3 has 11 amino acids. The CDR3 DNA reads as TGTGCCAGCAGCTTCGGGACTGGTGGGTTCTTC. Its translation is CASSFGTGGFF.

This clonotype was observed many times. This sequence joins TRBV27 and TRBJ2-5; TRBD2 agrees at 14 bases. Germline V lookup: CDR1 MNHEY, CDR2 SMNVEV (reference sequence). CDR3 length equals 17 residues. V lost 4 bases, J lost 7 bases, and 11 bases stayed unmatched. The CDR3 bases are TGTGCCAGCAGTTCCATGGGACTAGCGGGAGTCGTAGGGACCCAGTACTTC. Residues: CASSSMGLAGVVGTQYF.

There are a few counts of this clonotype. The chain joins TRBV7-2 to TRBJ2-1; 7 nucleotides align to TRBD2. The J segment lost 6 bases and the V segment lost 1 base, leaving 6 bases of the junction unmatched. Germline V CDR1 and CDR2: SGHTA, FQGNSA. The CDR3 extends over 15 amino acids. DNA of the CDR3: TGTGCCAGCAGCTTAGGAGGTGGACTAGGCAATGAGCAGTTCTTC. Translating it yields CASSLGGGLGNEQFF.

The sample holds many counts of this clonotype. The V and J genes are TRBV3-1 and TRBJ1-2; TRBD1 aligns across 7 bases. Unmatched junction bases numbered 4, after V lost 5 bases and J lost 7 bases. Germline-derived CDR1 and CDR2 are LGHDT and YNNKEL (reference sequence). CDR3 length: 12 amino acids. CDR3 nucleotide sequence: TGTGCCAGCAGCTACGGGACAGCTGGCTACACCTTC. Translation: CASSYGTAGYTF. The full variable domain, with the rest looked up from reference TRBV3-1 and TRBJ1-2, is DTAVSQTPKYLVTQMGNDKSIKCEQNLGHDTMYWYKQDSKKFLKIMFSYNNKELIINETVPNRFSPKSPDKAHLNLHINSLELGDSAVYFCASSYGTAGYTFGSGTRLTVV.

On this clonotype itself: A much larger clone differs from this one at a single base, so this may be a read error. The V and J genes are TRBV20-1 and TRBJ2-3, with 8 positions matching TRBD2. Per germline, CDR1 DFQATT and CDR2 SNEGSKA (reference sequence). The junction had 11 bases not matched to a gene; V was cut back by 6 bases and J by 6 bases. CDR3 length: 14 residues. The chain's CDR3 is CSAEGPAGDDTQYF. The CDR3 DNA sequence: TGCAGTGCGGAAGGCCCAGCGGGAGACGATACGCAGTATTTT.

The chain joins TRBV30 to TRBJ1-1; weak D call: TRBD1 (5 bases). CDR3 size: 15 residues. Trimming cost V 0 bases and J 7 bases, with 18 bases left between them. In germline, CDR1 is GTSNPN, CDR2 SVGIG (reference sequence). CDR3 DNA: TGTGCCTGGAGTGTAACGGGAGACAGCCCTCGTGAAGCTTTCTTT. This translates into CAWSVTGDSPREAFF.

The chain recombines TRBV7-9 with TRBJ2-7; weak D call: TRBD2 (6 bases). The CDR3 is 13 residues long. Trimming stripped 6 bases from V and 7 bases from J, with 16 bases between. Germline V gene data show CDR1 as SEHNR and CDR2 as FQNEAQ (reference sequence). As DNA, the CDR3 is TGTGCCAGCAGGTACCTAGCGAATGGTGAGCAGTACTTC. Its protein is CASRYLANGEQYF.

The genes are TRBV29-1 and TRBJ1-2, with 7 positions matching TRBD1. Germline CDR1 reads SQVTM; CDR2 reads ANQGSEA. V gave up 6 bases and J gave up 4 bases; unmatched junction bases: 8. CDR3 length: 13 amino acids. The CDR3 sequence: CSVRQGVFYGYTF. CDR3 DNA: TGCAGCGTCCGGCAGGGGGTGTTCTATGGCTACACCTTC.

V is TRBV2 and J is TRBJ1-1; D is unclear. Looked up from germline, CDR1 is SNHLY and CDR2 is FYNNEI. CDR3 length: 11 residues. Trimming left V 7 bases short and J 5 bases short, with 8 bases between. CDR3 sequence reads: CASTRPTEAFF. CDR3 nucleotide sequence: TGTGCCAGCACCCGGCCTACTGAAGCTTTCTTT.